This record concerns one T cell receptor (beta chain) sequence. Antigen: not known. The data belong to a study of CD8 T cells in Susac syndrome. Study at large: Blood was drawn from patients with Susac syndrome. At that point, they were therapy-naive, on corticosteroids, or on intravenous immunoglobulin alone.

CDR1 is SNHLY, CDR2 FYNNEI, per germline. This CDR3 comprises 17 residues. V lost 0 bases to trimming and J lost 6 bases, with 18 bases between them. Study-level points and caveats: Susac CD8+ clonal expansion peaked in TEMRA cells and active patients.

The RNA, about 0.45 to 1 ug, was put through reverse transcription using random hexamers. Amplification of the TCR beta CDR3 was carried out by immunoSEQ multiplex PCR, which spanned a total of 54 Vbeta and 13 Jbeta segments. TCRdb itself ran the immunoSEQ multiplex PCR reads through MiXCR, one entry per CDR3 protein. The sample lists approximately 120,000 distinct CDR3 sequences, approximately 96% occurring once. The genes are TRBV2 and TRBJ1-5; D not resolved. The source is a human donor with Susac syndrome. Sequencing used CD8+ T cells from PBMCs. This CDR3 is CASSEAGDTMAVQPQHF. CDR3 nucleotides: TGTGCCAGCAGTGAAGCCGGAGACACCATGGCCGTTCAGCCCCAGCATTTT.